This entry lists 30 T cell receptor beta chains sequenced from one sample in a study of cytomegalovirus exposure and HLA in healthy donors. The PCR employed 60 Vbeta primers together with 13 Jbeta primers. Generated by immunoSEQ multiplex PCR, the TCRdb table keeps only in-frame clones and is missing some. The table has about 150,000 clones, 77% seen once; the top ten hold nearly 4%. The sample taken for sequencing was PBMCs. The receptors come from a male donor in good health and CMV-seronegative.

V gene TRBV7-8 combines with J gene TRBJ2-1; perhaps TRBD2 as D (6 bases). V was cut by 5 bases and J by 3 bases, with 20 bases left in between. The CDR3 length is 17 residues. CDR1 SGHVS and CDR2 FQNEAQ come from the germline V gene. CDR3 sequence (DNA): TGTGCCAGCAGCGGGGCCCCTGGGAGGCCAAACTACAATGAGCAGTTCTTC. This codes for CASSGAPGRPNYNEQFF.

The rearrangement links TRBV7-9 to TRBJ1-1; no firm D call. CDR1 and CDR2 (germline): SEHNR, FQNEAQ (reference sequence). This CDR3 contains 15 residues. Trimming cost V 5 bases and J 1 base, with 14 bases left between them. The CDR3 region is CASSRAGGANTEAFF. CDR3 bases: TGTGCCAGCAGCCGGGCCGGAGGAGCGAACACTGAAGCTTTCTTT.

V usage is TRBV11-2 and J usage is TRBJ1-1; 8 bases match TRBD1. Per the germline V gene, CDR1 is SGHAT and CDR2 is FQNNGV. Trimming at V came to 6 bases and at J to 4 bases, leaving 7 bases not matched to a gene. The CDR3 is made up of 14 amino acids. The CDR3 sequence is CASRFGQGATEAFF. CDR3 bases: TGTGCCAGCAGGTTTGGGCAGGGGGCCACTGAAGCTTTCTTT.

V is TRBV5-5 and J is TRBJ2-2; 12 bases fit TRBD2. Germline V CDR1 and CDR2: SGHKS, YYEKEE (reference sequence). The ends lost 6 bases at V and 0 bases at J; junction bases unmatched: 3. The CDR3 consists of 16 residues. CDR3 in amino acids: CASTRTSGTNTGELFF. CDR3 sequence (DNA): TGTGCCAGCACCAGGACTAGCGGGACGAACACCGGGGAGCTGTTTTTT. The whole variable domain, remainder taken from reference TRBV5-5 and TRBJ2-2, is DAGVTQSPTHLIKTRGQQVTLRCSPISGHKSVSWYQQVLGQGPQFIFQYYEKEERGRGNFPDRFSARQFPNYSSELNVNALLLGDSALYLCASTRTSGTNTGELFFGEGSRLTVL.

The gene calls are TRBV5-1 and TRBJ2-4; maybe TRBD2 (5 bases). This CDR3 region has 19 residues. In germline, CDR1 is SGHRS, CDR2 YFSETQ. V was shortened by 3 bases and J by 0 bases, with 22 bases between the two germline ends. The CDR3 coding sequence is TGCGCCAGCAGCTCCACCGGCAGACTAACGAACTTAGCCAAAAACATTCAGTACTTC. Protein: CASSSTGRLTNLAKNIQYF.

This clone was detected only a few times. The chain recombines TRBV27 with TRBJ2-3; 15 bases match TRBD2. Germline CDR1 reads MNHEY; CDR2 reads SMNVEV (reference sequence). With 5 bases clipped from V and 0 bases from J, the junction kept 9 bases outside the gene matches. The CDR3 runs to 19 residues. The DNA for the CDR3 is TGTGCCAGCAGTCGTACTGGACTAGCGGGAGGGTACAGCACAGATACGCAGTATTTT. It is translated as CASSRTGLAGGYSTDTQYF.

The chain uses TRBV2 and TRBJ1-1, with 7 bases fitting TRBD1. V dropped 1 base and J dropped 1; count of bases not matched to a gene: 3. Germline CDR1 SNHLY, CDR2 FYNNEI. CDR3 length equals 15 residues. Written as DNA, the CDR3 is TGTGCCAGCAGTGAAGAAAGGACAGGGAACACTGAAGCTTTCTTT. Translating it yields CASSEERTGNTEAFF.

This chain connects TRBV7-2 to TRBJ1-6; 8 nucleotides align to TRBD1. Trimming took 2 bases from V and 9 from J; bases not matched to a gene: 6. The CDR3 sequence is 15 residues long. The germline CDR1 and CDR2 sequences are SGHTA and FQGNSA. CDR3 nucleotide sequence: TGTGCCAGCAGCTTACTGACAGGGGACCTTTCACCCCTCCACTTT. Protein product: CASSLLTGDLSPLHF.

The V call is TRBV25-1, the J call TRBJ2-6; tentative D call: TRBD1 (5 bases). The V gene's germline CDR1 is MGHDK and CDR2 SYGVNS. The length of the CDR3 is 16 residues. V lost 5 bases, J lost 0 bases, and 11 bases lay in between. This CDR3 is CASSLDSSSGANVLTF. The CDR3 nucleotides are TGTGCCAGCAGTCTCGACAGTAGCTCTGGGGCCAACGTCCTGACTTTC.

This clone was counted only a few times. The chain employs TRBV29-1 and TRBJ2-7, with 8 positions matching TRBD1. Germline values: CDR1 SQVTM, CDR2 ANQGSEA. This CDR3 contains 16 residues. The J segment lost 2 bases and the V segment lost 1 base, leaving 10 bases of the junction unmatched. DNA for the CDR3: TGCAGCGTTGAAGTGGGAGAGACAGGGGATACCTACGAGCAGTACTTC. The encoded protein is CSVEVGETGDTYEQYF.

This clone was recorded a few times. The chain joins TRBV4-3 to TRBJ1-3; no firm D call. The V gene's germline CDR1 is LGHNA and CDR2 YSLEER. The length of the CDR3 is 16 residues. Between the trimmed V and J ends, which lost 0 bases and 0 bases, there was a span of 9 bases. The CDR3 nucleotides read TGCGCCAGCAGCCAAGATGTGAGGTTCTCTGGAAACACCATATATTTT. As protein: CASSQDVRFSGNTIYF.

This clone was seen more than once but under ten times. V gene TRBV15 combines with J gene TRBJ1-5; TRBD1 is a possible D gene (5 bases). The ends were cut back, 0 bases at V and 3 bases at J, with 9 bases in the middle. The CDR3 spans 15 residues. Looked up from germline, CDR1 is LNHNV and CDR2 is YYDKDF (reference sequence). As DNA, the CDR3 is TGTGCCACCAGCAGAGATAAGGGGTACAATCAGCCCCAGCATTTT. It codes for CATSRDKGYNQPQHF.

The V gene is TRBV19, the J gene TRBJ2-7; 8 nucleotides match TRBD2. Per the germline V gene, CDR1 is LNHDA and CDR2 is SQIVND (reference sequence). CDR3 length: 17 amino acids. V trimming: 5 bases; J trimming: 7 bases; junction bases outside the gene matches: 19. DNA for the CDR3: TGTGCCAGTAGTTTAGTTACTAGCGGACTTACTCCGCGGGAGCAGTACTTC. It is translated as CASSLVTSGLTPREQYF.

The chain employs TRBV30 and TRBJ1-1, with a weak D call TRBD1 (6 bases). The germline V gene has CDR1 GTSNPN and CDR2 SVGIG (reference sequence). The V end was cut by 0 bases, the J end by 7 bases, with 18 bases between. The CDR3 is made up of 15 amino acids. CDR3 DNA sequence: TGTGCCTGGAGTGTTCCCGAGCTTAAGGGGGATGAAGCTTTCTTT. Translation gives CAWSVPELKGDEAFF.

The J gene is TRBJ2-7, the V gene TRBV18; D perhaps matches TRBD2 (6 bases). The V end lost 3 bases, the J end lost 4 bases, and 13 bases lay between the germline ends. Germline assignment: CDR1 KGHSH and CDR2 LQKENI. This CDR3 spans 14 amino acids. CDR3 sequence: CASSPGGRRYEQYF. The CDR3 DNA is TGTGCCAGCTCACCCGGGGGACGCCGATACGAGCAGTACTTC. Full variable domain (remainder filled in from reference TRBV18 and TRBJ2-7): NAGVMQNPRHLVRRRGQEARLRCSPMKGHSHVYWYRQLPEEGLKFMVYLQKENIIDESGMPKERFSAEFPKEGPSILRIQQVVRGDSAAYFCASSPGGRRYEQYFGPGTRLTVT.

There are a few counts of this clone. This chain connects TRBV6-5 to TRBJ2-5; D not certain. The J call may be faulty, since TRBJ2-7 better matches the DNA end. CDR3 length equals 12 residues. Germline CDR1 reads MNHEY; CDR2 reads SVGAGI. Here the CDR3 reads CASSNPYYEQYF. The CDR3 nucleotides read TGTGCCAGCAGTAATCCTTATTACGAGCAGTACTTC.

J is TRBJ2-1 and V is TRBV20-1; no reliable D call. Germline lookup yields CDR1 DFQATT and CDR2 SNEGSKA (reference sequence). V lost 5 bases to trimming and J lost 8 bases, with 10 bases between them. The CDR3 consists of 11 residues. CDR3 coding DNA: TGCAGTGCTCCCCTCCGGGATGAGCAGTTCTTC. Translation: CSAPLRDEQFF.

This clone was found a few times. This chain links TRBV5-5 with TRBJ1-3; possibly TRBD1 for D (6 bases). CDR1 is SGHKS and CDR2 is YYEKEE in the germline V gene (reference sequence). V gave up 2 bases and J gave up 2 bases, with 11 bases separating them. This CDR3 comprises 15 residues. CDR3: CASSFTSGAGNTIYF. The CDR3 DNA is TGTGCCAGCAGCTTCACCTCAGGGGCTGGAAACACCATATATTTT.

This clone was picked up a small number of times. The rearrangement joins TRBV4-1 to TRBJ1-3; D possibly corresponds to TRBD1 (6 bases). V lost 2 bases to trimming and J lost 4 bases, with 9 bases between them. This CDR3 is built from 14 residues. In germline, CDR1 is MGHRA, CDR2 YSYEKL. For the CDR3, the DNA is TGCGCCAGCAGCCAAACAGGGTCAGGAAACACCATATATTTT. Amino acids: CASSQTGSGNTIYF.

V usage is TRBV6-5 and J usage is TRBJ2-1, with D tentatively TRBD1 (5 bases). CDR3 length: 15 amino acids. Germline CDR1 reads MNHEY; CDR2 reads SVGAGI. V dropped 0 bases and J dropped 2 bases, with 8 bases sitting between them. The DNA for the CDR3 is TGTGCCAGCAGTTACTCTGACAGAACCTACAATGAGCAGTTCTTC. Amino acid sequence: CASSYSDRTYNEQFF.

The chain joins TRBV7-3 to TRBJ2-5, with 9 bases aligning to TRBD1. Germline trimming cut 6 bases from V and 5 bases from J; bases unmatched to any gene: 10. Germline CDR1 and CDR2: SGHTA and FQGTGA. CDR3 length equals 15 residues. The chain's CDR3 is CASRFGQGMRETQYF. CDR3 bases: TGTGCCAGCAGATTCGGACAGGGGATGCGGGAGACCCAGTACTTC.

CDR3 DNA sequence: TGTGCCAGCAGCTTAGCGGGGTGGCTGGACTCGTTACACGAGCAGTACTTC. Translating it yields CASSLAGWLDSLHEQYF. The chain is built from TRBV7-8 and TRBJ2-7; tentatively, D is TRBD2 (5 bases). Trimming removed 0 bases at V and 5 bases at J, with 20 bases between. Germline-derived CDR1 and CDR2 are SGHVS and FQNEAQ. The CDR3 extends over 17 amino acids.

The chain combines TRBV10-3 with TRBJ2-5; D ambiguous. V was clipped by 0 bases and J by 7 bases, with 6 bases between them. CDR3 size: 12 residues. Germline CDR1 is ENHRY and CDR2 is SYGVKD. The CDR3: CAISESFGTQYF. The DNA of the CDR3 is TGTGCCATCAGTGAGTCGTTCGGGACCCAGTACTTC.

This clone was seen a handful of times. The chain is built from TRBV5-6 and TRBJ2-2, with D maybe TRBD1 (5 bases). The CDR3 sequence is 13 residues long. CDR1 SGHDT and CDR2 YYEEEE come from the germline V gene. V was clipped by 0 bases and J by 6 bases, with 6 bases between them. The CDR3: CASSLGRAGELFF. The CDR3 bases are TGTGCCAGCAGCTTGGGCAGGGCCGGGGAGCTGTTTTTT.

V is TRBV7-8 and J is TRBJ2-7; D is possibly TRBD1 (6 bases). Trimming stripped 1 base from V and 3 bases from J, with 7 bases between. CDR1 is SGHVS and CDR2 is FQNEAQ in the germline V gene. This CDR3 spans 13 amino acids. The CDR3 region is CASSLEDSYEQYF. In DNA form, the CDR3 reads TGTGCCAGCAGCTTAGAGGACAGCTACGAGCAGTACTTC.

This clone was detected once. The V and J genes are TRBV14 and TRBJ2-5, with 9 bases lining up with TRBD2. Losses at the gene ends were 3 bases for V and 4 bases for J; bases not matched to a gene: 12. Germline values: CDR1 SGHDN, CDR2 FVKESK. This CDR3 is 17 amino acids long. The CDR3 coding sequence is TGTGCCAGCAGCCAGGGATGGGCTAGCGGGATGCGAGAGACCCAGTACTTC. Its protein is CASSQGWASGMRETQYF.

This chain uses TRBV6-4 with TRBJ1-6; D is undetermined. The CDR3 covers 15 residues. Germline CDR1 and CDR2: MRHNA and SNTAGT. Trimming removed 3 bases at V and 4 bases at J, with 10 bases between. Here the CDR3 reads CASSEGRGYNSPLHF. The CDR3 bases are TGTGCCAGCAGTGAAGGCAGAGGGTATAATTCACCCCTCCACTTT.

This clone was seen only a few times. V gene TRBV7-8 combines with J gene TRBJ2-1, with a weak D call TRBD2 (6 bases). V was pared by 3 bases and J by 7 bases, with 10 bases between. Germline V gives CDR1 SGHVS, CDR2 FQNEAQ. This CDR3 comprises 13 residues. CDR3 DNA: TGTGCCAGCAGCTTCGGGAGTCGGAATGAGCAGTTCTTC. It encodes CASSFGSRNEQFF.

This chain connects TRBV7-6 to TRBJ2-2; D is ambiguous. Per the germline V gene, CDR1 is SGHVS and CDR2 is FNYEAQ. This CDR3 comprises 16 residues. V was cut by 5 bases and J by 4 bases, with 17 bases left in between. In DNA, the CDR3 is TGTGCCAGCAGCACCCGACGGGTTTTGGGCACCGGGGAGCTGTTTTTT. Protein: CASSTRRVLGTGELFF.

This rearrangement joins TRBV29-1 to TRBJ2-2; D possibly corresponds to TRBD2 (7 bases). Trimming shortened V by 7 bases and J by 4 bases, and 13 bases separated the two germline ends. Germline values: CDR1 SQVTM, CDR2 ANQGSEA. The CDR3 is 13 residues long. The CDR3: CSGEGGSTGELFF. Here the CDR3 DNA reads TGCAGCGGGGAGGGGGGGAGCACCGGGGAGCTGTTTTTT.